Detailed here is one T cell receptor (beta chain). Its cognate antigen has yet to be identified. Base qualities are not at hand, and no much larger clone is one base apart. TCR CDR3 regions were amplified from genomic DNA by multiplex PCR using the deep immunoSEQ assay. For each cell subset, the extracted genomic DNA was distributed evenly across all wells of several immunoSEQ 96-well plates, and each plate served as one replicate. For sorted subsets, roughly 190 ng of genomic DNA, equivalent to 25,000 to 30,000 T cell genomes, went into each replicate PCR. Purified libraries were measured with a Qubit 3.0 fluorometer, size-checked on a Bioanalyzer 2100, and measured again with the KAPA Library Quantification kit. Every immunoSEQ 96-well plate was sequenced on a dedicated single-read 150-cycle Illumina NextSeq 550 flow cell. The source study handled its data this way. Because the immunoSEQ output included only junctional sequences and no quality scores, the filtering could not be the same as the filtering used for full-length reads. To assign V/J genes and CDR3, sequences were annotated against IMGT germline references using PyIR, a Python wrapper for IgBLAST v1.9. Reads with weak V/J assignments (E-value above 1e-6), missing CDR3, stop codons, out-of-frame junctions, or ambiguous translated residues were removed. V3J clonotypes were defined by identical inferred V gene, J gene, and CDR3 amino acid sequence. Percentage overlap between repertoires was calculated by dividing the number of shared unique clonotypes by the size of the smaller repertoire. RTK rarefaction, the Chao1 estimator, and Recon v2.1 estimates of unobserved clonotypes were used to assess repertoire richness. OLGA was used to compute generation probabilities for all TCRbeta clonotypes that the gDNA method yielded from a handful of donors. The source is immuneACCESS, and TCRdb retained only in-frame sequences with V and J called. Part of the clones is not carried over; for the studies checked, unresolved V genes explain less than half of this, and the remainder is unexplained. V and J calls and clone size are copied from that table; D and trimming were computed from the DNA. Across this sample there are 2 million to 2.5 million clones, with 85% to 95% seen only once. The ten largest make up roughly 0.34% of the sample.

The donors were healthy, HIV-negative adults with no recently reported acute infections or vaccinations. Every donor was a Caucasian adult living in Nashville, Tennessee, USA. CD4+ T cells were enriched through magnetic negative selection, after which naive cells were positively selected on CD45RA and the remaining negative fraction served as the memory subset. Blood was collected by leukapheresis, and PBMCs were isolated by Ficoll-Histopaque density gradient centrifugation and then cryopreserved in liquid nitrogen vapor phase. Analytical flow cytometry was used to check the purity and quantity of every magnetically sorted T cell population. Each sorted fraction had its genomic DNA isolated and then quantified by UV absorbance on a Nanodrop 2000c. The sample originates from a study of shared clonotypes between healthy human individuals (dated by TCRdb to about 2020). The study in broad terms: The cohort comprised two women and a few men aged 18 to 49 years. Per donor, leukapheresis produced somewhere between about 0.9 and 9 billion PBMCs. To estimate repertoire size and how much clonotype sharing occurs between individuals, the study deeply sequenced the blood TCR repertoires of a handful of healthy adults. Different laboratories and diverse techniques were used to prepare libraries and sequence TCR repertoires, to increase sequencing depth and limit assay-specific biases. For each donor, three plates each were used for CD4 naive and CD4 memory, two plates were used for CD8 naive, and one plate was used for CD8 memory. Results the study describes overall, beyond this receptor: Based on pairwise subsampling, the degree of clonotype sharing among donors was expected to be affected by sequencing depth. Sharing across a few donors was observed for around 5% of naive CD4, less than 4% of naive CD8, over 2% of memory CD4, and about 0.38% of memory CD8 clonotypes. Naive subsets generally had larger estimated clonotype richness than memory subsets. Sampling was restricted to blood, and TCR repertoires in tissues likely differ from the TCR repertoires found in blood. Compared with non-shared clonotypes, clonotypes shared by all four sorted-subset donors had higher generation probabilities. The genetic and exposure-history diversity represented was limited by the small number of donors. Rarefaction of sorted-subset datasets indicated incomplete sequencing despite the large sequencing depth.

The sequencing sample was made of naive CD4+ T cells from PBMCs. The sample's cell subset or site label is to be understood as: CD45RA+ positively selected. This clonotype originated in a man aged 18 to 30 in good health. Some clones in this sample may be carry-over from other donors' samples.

CDR3 sequence: CASAPLGAGELFF. The sequenced DNA is TGCGCCAGCGCTCCCCTTGGGGCCGGGGAGCTGTTTTTT. This receptor chain uses TRBV5-1 and TRBJ2-2, with the D gene call left open. In the germline V gene, CDR1 corresponds to SGHRS and CDR2 to YFSETQ. V is cut by 7 bases and J by 6 bases, and the space between the germline ends is 13 bases. Including the terminal cysteine and phenylalanine, the CDR3 comprises 13 residues. Just the 39-base CDR3 DNA is kept, in frame starting at base 1. The full variable domain, with segments outside the CDR3 supplied by the reference TRBV5-1 and TRBJ2-2 proteins, appears as KAGVTQTPRYLIKTRGQQVTLSCSPISGHRSVSWYQQTPGQGLQFLFEYFSETQRNKGNFPGRFSGRQFSNSRSEMNVSTLELGDSALYLCASAPLGAGELFFGEGSRLTVL.